The clone carrying this T cell receptor (beta chain) occurred a few times. Its antigen remains unidentified. These data are taken from a study of CD8 T cells in ankylosing spondylitis. Study-wide results and caveats: The authors reported significant enrichment of disease-linked clones in matched ankylosing spondylitis synovial fluid. One TCR beta motif, made up of roughly eight highly homologous variants, appeared characteristic of ankylosing spondylitis blood.

V lost 3 bases and J lost 10, with 10 bases in between. The CDR3 extends over 12 amino acids. It was by quantitative 5'-RACE with molecular barcodes that TCR beta libraries were made. TCRdb re-called the 5' RACE reads through MiXCR, storing one row per CDR3 protein. Here the sample spans under 400,000 distinct CDR3 sequences, 11% being singletons. The sequenced material came from blood, either unsorted or a sorted T cell fraction (not recorded which). This rearrangement joins TRBV12-3 or TRBV12-4 to TRBJ2-1; D unresolved. The clonotype originates from a female donor with ankylosing spondylitis or in good health (not recorded which). CDR3 sequence (DNA): TGTGCCAGCAGTTTCGACCCAAAGGAGCAGTTCTTC. This sequence encodes CASSFDPKEQFF.